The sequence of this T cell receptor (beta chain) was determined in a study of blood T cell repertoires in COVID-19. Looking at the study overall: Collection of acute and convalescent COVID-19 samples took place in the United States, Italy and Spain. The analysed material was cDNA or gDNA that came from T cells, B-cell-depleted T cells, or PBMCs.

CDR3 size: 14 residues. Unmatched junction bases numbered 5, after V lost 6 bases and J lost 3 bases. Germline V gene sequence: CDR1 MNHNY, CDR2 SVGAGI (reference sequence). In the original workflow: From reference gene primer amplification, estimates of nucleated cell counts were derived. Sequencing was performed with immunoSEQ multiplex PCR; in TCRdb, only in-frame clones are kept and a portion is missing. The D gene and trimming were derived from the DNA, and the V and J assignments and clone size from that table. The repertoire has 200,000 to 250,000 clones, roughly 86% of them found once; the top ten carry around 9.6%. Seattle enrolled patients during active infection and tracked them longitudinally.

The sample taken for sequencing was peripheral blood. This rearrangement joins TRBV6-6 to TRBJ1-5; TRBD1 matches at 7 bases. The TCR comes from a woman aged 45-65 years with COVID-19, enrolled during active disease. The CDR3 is CASRHDRVNQPQHF. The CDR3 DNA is TGTGCCAGCAGACACGACAGGGTCAATCAGCCCCAGCATTTT.